Following are 25 T cell receptor beta chains from one sample sequenced in a study of blood T cell repertoires in COVID-19. TCRdb's copy holds only in-frame clones and misses some; the assay was immunoSEQ multiplex PCR. Here the sample spans a few hundred thousand clones, 80% to 90% being singletons. The sample comprised peripheral blood. The receptors come from a woman aged 25 to 45 with COVID-19, enrolled during active disease.

The chain employs TRBV11-3 and TRBJ2-7; 12 bases are a match to TRBD2. Germline V lookup: CDR1 SGHNT, CDR2 YENEEA. The CDR3 sequence is 15 residues long. Trimming cost V 0 bases and J 3 bases; bases outside gene matches: 0. CDR3: CASSLELAGGYEQYF. The CDR3 DNA is TGTGCCAGCAGCTTAGAACTAGCGGGAGGCTACGAGCAGTACTTC. The entire variable domain, with the rest obtained from reference TRBV11-3 and TRBJ2-7, is as follows: EAGVVQSPRYKIIEKKQPVAFWCNPISGHNTLYWYLQNLGQGPELLIRYENEEAVDDSQLPKDRFSAERLKGVDSTLKIQPAELGDSAVYLCASSLELAGGYEQYFGPGTRLTVT.

V is TRBV28 and J is TRBJ1-1, with a weak D call TRBD1 (5 bases). Germline V gene sequence: CDR1 MDHEN, CDR2 SYDVKM. Trimming stripped 7 bases from V and 8 bases from J, with 23 bases between. CDR3 length equals 15 residues. The CDR3, as DNA: TGTGCCAGCACCCAACAAGTGGGGCTGGTCGCGGAAGCTTTCTTT. It translates to CASTQQVGLVAEAFF.

This clone was seen a single time. V is TRBV27 and J is TRBJ1-1; a possible D gene is TRBD1 (5 bases). From germline, CDR1 is MNHEY and CDR2 SMNVEV (reference sequence). V gave up 4 bases and J gave up 5 bases, with 8 bases separating them. The length of the CDR3 is 12 residues. In DNA, the CDR3 is TGTGCCAGCAGTTCCAGGGTTACTGAAGCTTTCTTT. This translates into CASSSRVTEAFF.

V is TRBV27 and J is TRBJ2-7; 13 bases align to TRBD2. Germline V gene sequence: CDR1 MNHEY, CDR2 SMNVEV (reference sequence). The CDR3 totals 15 residues. The J segment lost 2 bases and the V segment lost 5 bases, leaving 3 bases of the junction unmatched. CDR3 coding DNA: TGTGCCAGCAGTATCACTAGCGGGAGGGCCTACGAGCAGTACTTC. Residues: CASSITSGRAYEQYF.

The chain is built from TRBV5-1 and TRBJ1-4, with D uncertain. The CDR3 has 18 amino acids. CDR1 is SGHRS, CDR2 YFSETQ, per germline. V was clipped by 0 bases and J by 6 bases, with 21 bases between them. The CDR3 DNA reads TGCGCCAGCAGCTTGGCACTGGCTGGAATTGGCCTAGATGAAAAACTGTTTTTT. It yields the protein CASSLALAGIGLDEKLFF.

This chain's CDR3 is CASSRDRTANTEAFF. CDR3 sequence (DNA): TGTGCCAGCTCCCGAGATAGGACAGCGAACACTGAAGCTTTCTTT. This sequence joins TRBV18 and TRBJ1-1, with D possibly TRBD1 on 6 matching bases. Per germline, CDR1 KGHSH and CDR2 LQKENI. This CDR3 is 15 amino acids long. Trimming pared 6 bases from V and 1 base from J, leaving 15 bases between.

The rearrangement uses TRBV7-6 and TRBJ1-6; TRBD1 is a possible D gene (5 bases). V lost 0 bases and J 9 bases, leaving 12 bases between the germline ends. This CDR3 region has 15 residues. Germline V gene lookup returns CDR1 SGHVS and CDR2 FNYEAQ. The CDR3 loop is CASSLAPRDGSPLHF. In DNA form, the CDR3 reads TGTGCCAGCAGCTTAGCGCCCAGGGATGGTTCACCCCTCCACTTT.

The gene calls are TRBV5-1 and TRBJ2-3; no definite D call. Trimming stripped 1 base from V and 4 bases from J, with 10 bases between. Germline V lookup: CDR1 SGHRS, CDR2 YFSETQ. This CDR3 comprises 14 residues. The CDR3 region is CASSLRGNPDTQYF. CDR3 bases: TGCGCCAGCAGCTTGCGAGGCAATCCAGATACGCAGTATTTT.

The chain has TRBV7-9 and TRBJ1-4, with TRBD1 as a possible D gene (6 bases). Germline assignment: CDR1 SEHNR and CDR2 FQNEAQ (reference sequence). This CDR3 region has 15 residues. The V gene lost 3 bases and the J gene lost 2 bases, with 10 bases spanning the gap. CDR3 amino acids: CASSFTGQTNEKLFF. In DNA, the CDR3 is TGTGCCAGCAGCTTCACAGGGCAGACTAATGAAAAACTGTTTTTT. Variable domain in full (rest from reference TRBV7-9 and TRBJ1-4): DTGVSQNPRHKITKRGQNVTFRCDPISEHNRLYWYRQTLGQGPEFLTYFQNEAQLEKSRLLSDRFSAERPKGSFSTLEIQRTEQGDSAMYLCASSFTGQTNEKLFFGSGTQLSVL.

This chain connects TRBV19 to TRBJ1-5; weak D call: TRBD1 (5 bases). The germline CDR1 and CDR2 sequences are LNHDA and SQIVND (reference sequence). The CDR3 covers 15 residues. V was clipped by 5 bases and J by 2 bases, with 13 bases between them. The CDR3, as DNA: TGTGCCAGTAGTGCCAGGGATCGGGGCAATCAGCCCCAGCATTTT. Protein product: CASSARDRGNQPQHF.

V usage is TRBV30 and J usage is TRBJ1-1; no firm D call. Trimming took off 4 bases at V and 9 bases at J, with 21 bases between the two ends. The CDR3 loop spans 14 amino acids. The germline V gene encodes CDR1 GTSNPN and CDR2 SVGIG (reference sequence). The CDR3 spells CAWTDRVGGNQAFF. The CDR3 DNA sequence: TGTGCCTGGACCGACCGGGTAGGAGGGAACCAAGCTTTCTTT.

V usage is TRBV4-2 and J usage is TRBJ2-1; 7 nucleotides agree with TRBD2. Trimming cost V 0 bases and J 4 bases; bases outside gene matches: 12. In germline, CDR1 is LGHNA, CDR2 YNFKEQ. The CDR3 consists of 18 residues. The CDR3 is CASSQESAGDVRYNEQFF. The CDR3 nucleotides are TGTGCCAGCAGCCAAGAGTCGGCGGGGGACGTCCGTTACAATGAGCAGTTCTTC.

The rearrangement uses TRBV10-3 and TRBJ2-2; tentative D call: TRBD1 (6 bases). The germline V gene encodes CDR1 ENHRY and CDR2 SYGVKD. Trimming stripped 0 bases from V and 10 bases from J, with 15 bases between. The CDR3 sequence is 15 residues long. The CDR3 here is CAISESTGYGEELFF. The CDR3 nucleotides are TGTGCCATCAGTGAGTCCACAGGGTATGGTGAGGAGCTGTTTTTT.

This chain joins TRBV19 and TRBJ2-1; 9 bases are a match to TRBD1. This CDR3 comprises 14 residues. Unmatched junction bases numbered 10, after V lost 8 bases and J lost 8 bases. The germline V gene has CDR1 LNHDA and CDR2 SQIVND (reference sequence). CDR3 in amino acids: CASRIRDREYEQFF. CDR3 nucleotide sequence: TGTGCCAGTCGGATCCGGGACAGGGAGTATGAGCAGTTCTTC.

This clone has more than one count but fewer than ten. The chain employs TRBV25-1 and TRBJ2-7, with 9 bases aligning to TRBD2. V was pared by 4 bases and J by 1 base, with 5 bases of the junction left unmatched. This CDR3 is built from 15 residues. Germline lookup yields CDR1 MGHDK and CDR2 SYGVNS. This CDR3 is CASSATSGHSYEQYF. For the CDR3, the DNA is TGTGCCAGCAGTGCGACTAGCGGCCATTCCTACGAGCAGTACTTC.

The chain combines TRBV7-8 with TRBJ2-7; possible D gene TRBD1, 6 bases. Germline loops: CDR1 SGHVS, CDR2 FQNEAQ. The V and J ends lost 6 bases and 1 base respectively, with 13 bases between them. The CDR3 is 14 amino acids. Here the CDR3 DNA reads TGTGCCAGCAGGCCAGGGGTCGTATCCTACGAGCAGTACTTC. It yields the protein CASRPGVVSYEQYF.

The gene calls are TRBV5-6 and TRBJ1-4; a weak D match, TRBD1 (6 bases). Per the germline V gene, CDR1 is SGHDT and CDR2 is YYEEEE. CDR3 length: 18 residues. V was trimmed by 1 base and J by 0 bases, leaving 16 bases between them. Here the CDR3 reads CASSLMGTIEATNEKLFF. The CDR3 DNA is TGTGCCAGCAGCTTGATGGGGACAATCGAGGCAACTAATGAAAAACTGTTTTTT.

The chain employs TRBV28 and TRBJ1-2; TRBD1 might be the D (5 bases). CDR1 is MDHEN, CDR2 SYDVKM, per germline. Trimming shortened V by 7 bases and J by 5 bases, and 11 bases separated the two germline ends. This CDR3 comprises 12 residues. CDR3 region: CASTQTGYGYTF. The CDR3 nucleotides read TGTGCCAGCACCCAAACAGGATATGGCTACACCTTC.

The rearrangement links TRBV9 to TRBJ2-7, with 7 positions matching TRBD1. The CDR3 covers 13 residues. Per the germline V gene, CDR1 is SGDLS and CDR2 is YYNGEE. J was trimmed by 4 bases and V by 4 bases; bases with no gene match: 5. CDR3 sequence: CASSTRDSYEQYF. In DNA, the CDR3 is TGTGCCAGCAGCACCCGGGACAGTTACGAGCAGTACTTC.

The rearrangement joins TRBV10-2 to TRBJ2-7, with TRBD2 matching over 8 bases. The trim removed 6 bases at V and 0 bases at J, leaving 7 bases unmatched. Looked up from germline, CDR1 is WSHSY and CDR2 is SAAADI. This CDR3 spans 15 amino acids. The CDR3 nucleotides read TGCGCCAGCAGATACACTAGCGGCAACTCCTACGAGCAGTACTTC. Translating it yields CASRYTSGNSYEQYF.

This rearrangement joins TRBV2 to TRBJ2-2; possibly TRBD2 for D (6 bases). The CDR3 runs to 14 residues. Per germline, CDR1 SNHLY and CDR2 FYNNEI. Trimming took off 4 bases at V and 6 bases at J, with 12 bases between the two ends. Here the CDR3 reads CASSVLTSPGELFF. DNA for the CDR3: TGTGCCAGCAGTGTGCTGACTAGTCCCGGGGAGCTGTTTTTT.

The chain links TRBV3-1 (or the pseudogene TRBV3-2) to TRBJ1-6; 10 bases fit TRBD1. This CDR3 is 15 amino acids long. The ends lost 1 base at V and 10 bases at J; junction bases unmatched: 4. CDR1 is LGHDT and CDR2 is YNNKEL in the germline V gene (reference sequence). The chain's CDR3 is CASSQGTGGYSPLHF. The CDR3 DNA is TGTGCCAGCAGCCAAGGGACAGGGGGTTACTCACCCCTCCACTTT.

The V and J genes are TRBV19 and TRBJ2-7; 7 bases align to TRBD2. V gave up 5 bases and J gave up 2 bases; unmatched junction bases: 6. The CDR3 is 14 amino acids. Looked up from germline, CDR1 is LNHDA and CDR2 is SQIVND (reference sequence). CDR3 DNA sequence: TGTGCCAGTAGTGTTTCTAGCGGAGCCTACGAGCAGTACTTC. Translating gives CASSVSSGAYEQYF. Full variable domain (outside the CDR3, taken from reference TRBV19 and TRBJ2-7): DGGITQSPKYLFRKEGQNVTLSCEQNLNHDAMYWYRQDPGQGLRLIYYSQIVNDFQKGDIAEGYSVSREKKESFPLTVTSAQKNPTAFYLCASSVSSGAYEQYFGPGTRLTVT.

The J gene is TRBJ1-6, the V gene TRBV7-3; 7 bases match TRBD1. This CDR3 contains 15 residues. The ends lost 5 bases at V and 8 bases at J; junction bases unmatched: 9. CDR1 and CDR2 (germline): SGHTA, FQGTGA. The CDR3 loop reads CASSHGTDKDSPLHF. CDR3 coding DNA: TGTGCCAGCAGCCACGGGACAGACAAGGATTCACCCCTCCACTTT. The whole variable domain, remainder taken from reference TRBV7-3 and TRBJ1-6, is GAGVSQTPSNKVTEKGKYVELRCDPISGHTALYWYRQSLGQGPEFLIYFQGTGAADDSGLPNDRFFAVRPEGSVSTLKIQRTERGDSAVYLCASSHGTDKDSPLHFGNGTRLTVT.

This chain joins TRBV19 and TRBJ2-7; 8 bases map to TRBD2. V was clipped by 3 bases and J by 7 bases; unmatched bases: 17. This CDR3 is built from 17 residues. Germline assignment: CDR1 LNHDA and CDR2 SQIVND (reference sequence). Here the CDR3 DNA reads TGTGCCAGTAGTATCGGGGGGGCCTTGACAGGCTGGGGAGAGCAGTACTTC. Translation: CASSIGGALTGWGEQYF.